The clone carrying this TCR beta chain was seen at least ten times. Unique molecular identifiers were incorporated when the TCRbeta library was constructed. From the PCR reads, TCRdb called clonotypes with MiXCR, one entry per CDR3 protein. The data show hundreds of thousands of distinct CDR3 sequences, around 12% seen once. Looked up from germline, CDR1 is SGHTA and CDR2 is FQGNSA. This CDR3 region has 12 residues. V was cut by 5 bases and J by 4 bases, with 8 bases left in between. The source of the sample is a study of T-cell reconstitution after alpha-beta-depleted transplantation in children. The material sequenced was PBMCs from the stem cell graft donor, taken from the stem cell graft. This TCR was sampled from a human donor who donated a stem cell graft to a child with acute lymphoblastic leukemia. The V and J genes are TRBV7-2 and TRBJ1-1; no firm D call. CDR3 region: CASSIVGTEAFF. The CDR3 bases are TGTGCCAGCAGCATCGTGGGCACTGAAGCTTTCTTT.